The rows below give T cell receptor beta chains drawn from one sample of a study of blood T cell repertoires in COVID-19. The repertoire was sequenced with immunoSEQ multiplex PCR; TCRdb's copy has only in-frame clones and lacks some. The sample comprises some 380,000 clones, about 87% of which are singletons, and approximately 1.2% rests with the top ten. The sample consisted of PBMCs or T cells enriched from blood (not recorded which). The receptor source for this set is a man between 25 and 39 years old who had recovered from COVID-19. CDR3s include the opening cysteine and the closing phenylalanine or tryptophan. Each record gives: clone size, J gene, V gene, D gene, CDR3 protein, CDR3 DNA. D genes are given only for firm matches. Clone size appears in some rows only: once, few, many, or a class for an expanded clone.

NA	TRBJ1-4	TRBV3-1/TRBV3-2	TRBD1	CASSPRQGKGFEKLFF	TGTGCCAGCAGCCCCCGACAGGGGAAAGGTTTTGAAAAACTGTTTTTT
NA	TRBJ1-1	TRBV11-2	NA	CASSHIGGLNTEAFF	TGTGCCAGCAGCCATATTGGGGGGTTGAACACTGAAGCTTTCTTT
few	TRBJ1-1	TRBV25-1	NA	CASSEYGGTNTEAFF	TGTGCCAGCAGTGAATACGGGGGGACGAACACTGAAGCTTTCTTT
NA	TRBJ2-1	TRBV28	NA	CASGTQGHYNEQFF	TGTGCCAGCGGCACACAGGGTCACTACAATGAGCAGTTCTTC
NA	TRBJ2-3	TRBV19	NA	CASSRLGADTQYF	TGTGCCAGTAGTCGGCTAGGGGCAGATACGCAGTATTTT
NA	TRBJ1-5	TRBV6-5	TRBD1	CASSLGTVGQPQHF	TGTGCCAGCAGTTTAGGGACAGTTGGCCAGCCCCAGCATTTT
once	TRBJ1-1	TRBV18	NA	CASSPPGWNTEAFF	TGTGCCAGCTCGCCACCCGGGTGGAACACTGAAGCTTTCTTT
once	TRBJ1-1	TRBV12-5	NA	CASGLGALNTEAFF	TGTGCTAGTGGCCTTGGGGCTTTGAACACTGAAGCTTTCTTT
NA	TRBJ1-1	TRBV6-1	NA	CASSEARGTEAFF	TGTGCCAGCAGTGAAGCGCGCGGCACTGAAGCTTTCTTT
NA	TRBJ2-7	TRBV5-1	TRBD1	CASSPGDRGREQYF	TGCGCCAGCAGCCCCGGGGACAGGGGGCGGGAGCAGTACTTC
NA	TRBJ1-2	TRBV19	TRBD1	CASSNRQGLGYTF	TGTGCCAGTAGTAACCGACAGGGACTCGGCTACACCTTC
NA	TRBJ1-1	TRBV10-2	NA	CASSRGDTEAFF	TGCGCCAGCAGTCGGGGGGACACTGAAGCTTTCTTT
NA	TRBJ2-3	TRBV3-1/TRBV3-2	TRBD2	CASSAGGRSDTQYF	TGTGCCAGCTCAGCGGGGGGGCGGTCAGATACGCAGTATTTT
once	TRBJ1-1	TRBV9	NA	CASSEAGRFFF	TGTGCCAGCAGCGAAGCAGGGAGGTTTTTCTTT
NA	TRBJ1-6	TRBV3-1/TRBV3-2	TRBD1	CASSETGGNSPLHF	TGTGCCAGCAGCGAGACAGGGGGTAATTCACCCCTCCACTTT
NA	TRBJ1-1	TRBV7-6	TRBD1	CASSTRTGPGTEAFF	TGTGCCAGCAGCACCCGGACAGGACCTGGCACTGAAGCTTTCTTT
NA	TRBJ1-4	TRBV5-8	NA	CASSLFTGGSNEKLFF	TGTGCCAGCAGCTTGTTCACGGGGGGGTCTAATGAAAAACTGTTTTTT
NA	TRBJ1-5	TRBV27	NA	CASSFQDDGLPANQPQHF	TGTGCCAGCAGTTTTCAGGACGACGGACTGCCGGCAAATCAGCCCCAGCATTTT
NA	TRBJ1-1	TRBV5-1	TRBD1	CASSWGTGRDTEAFF	TGCGCCAGCAGCTGGGGGACAGGGAGGGACACTGAAGCTTTCTTT
NA	TRBJ2-2	TRBV4-1	NA	CASSQDGEAGELFF	TGCGCCAGCAGCCAAGACGGTGAAGCCGGGGAGCTGTTTTTT
NA	TRBJ2-3	TRBV29-1	TRBD2	CSVTGGTTDTQYF	TGCAGCGTTACCGGGGGGACCACAGATACGCAGTATTTT
NA	TRBJ2-6	TRBV6-4	NA	CASSPLSAEKSGANVLTF	TGTGCCAGCAGCCCATTGAGCGCAGAAAAGTCTGGGGCCAACGTCCTGACTTTC
NA	TRBJ2-7	TRBV5-1	NA	CASSLNYRGDEQYF	TGCGCCAGCAGCTTGAATTATAGGGGCGACGAGCAGTACTTC
NA	TRBJ2-7	TRBV7-9	NA	CASSRPTGEQYF	TGTGCCAGCTCACGGCCTACGGGCGAGCAGTACTTC
NA	TRBJ2-3	TRBV5-1	NA	CASSWTRGDTQYF	TGCGCCAGCAGCTGGACTAGGGGGGATACGCAGTATTTT
NA	TRBJ2-7	TRBV11-2	TRBD1	CASSSGQGGHEQYF	TGTGCCAGCAGCTCCGGACAGGGGGGCCACGAGCAGTACTTC
NA	TRBJ2-3	TRBV11-3	NA	CASSLDGRGPDTQYF	TGTGCCAGCAGCTTAGACGGCAGGGGTCCAGATACGCAGTATTTT
NA	TRBJ1-2	TRBV15	TRBD1	CATSGGDRVNYGYTF	TGTGCCACCAGCGGGGGTGACAGGGTTAACTATGGCTACACCTTC
NA	TRBJ1-4	TRBV5-1	NA	CASRTTGLNEKLFF	TGCGCCAGCAGGACTACGGGACTTAATGAAAAACTGTTTTTT
NA	TRBJ2-2	TRBV10-3	NA	CAIQPSGNTGELFF	TGTGCCATCCAGCCCAGCGGGAACACCGGGGAGCTGTTTTTT
NA	TRBJ2-1	TRBV5-5	TRBD2	CASSLLAGYYNEQFF	TGTGCCAGCAGCTTACTAGCGGGGTACTACAATGAGCAGTTCTTC
NA	TRBJ2-5	TRBV6-1	NA	CASSESADVSLETQYF	TGTGCCAGCAGTGAGTCGGCGGATGTTTCGCTCGAGACCCAGTACTTC
NA	TRBJ1-3	TRBV5-1	NA	CASSLQGSGNTIYF	TGCGCCAGCAGCTTACAGGGTTCTGGAAACACCATATATTTT
NA	TRBJ2-5	TRBV3-1/TRBV3-2	TRBD2	CASSQWTSGAEETQYF	TGTGCCAGCAGCCAGTGGACTAGCGGGGCCGAAGAGACCCAGTACTTC
NA	TRBJ2-7	TRBV6-5	TRBD1	CASSYGTGTYEQYF	TGTGCCAGCAGTTACGGGACAGGGACCTACGAGCAGTACTTC
NA	TRBJ1-1	TRBV3-1/TRBV3-2	NA	CASSQDQGAEAFF	TGTGCCAGCAGCCAAGACCAGGGCGCTGAAGCTTTCTTT
once	TRBJ1-2	TRBV18	TRBD1	CASSPGQGANYGYTF	TGTGCCAGCTCACCGGGACAGGGGGCGAACTATGGCTACACCTTC
NA	TRBJ1-4	TRBV7-8	NA	CASSPLARLTTNEKLFF	TGTGCCAGCAGCCCCCTGGCCAGGCTAACAACTAATGAAAAACTGTTTTTT
once	TRBJ1-2	TRBV19	NA	CASRKGDLDNGYTF	TGTGCCAGTCGGAAGGGGGATCTTGATAATGGCTACACCTTC
NA	TRBJ2-7	TRBV7-9	TRBD2	CASSTRLAGSSYEQYF	TGTGCCAGCAGCACCCGACTAGCGGGGTCCTCCTACGAGCAGTACTTC
NA	TRBJ1-3	TRBV5-1	NA	CASSLGGSSGNTIYF	TGCGCCAGCAGCCTGGGAGGTAGTTCTGGAAACACCATATATTTT
NA	TRBJ1-5	TRBV29-1	NA	CSVGTMNQPQHF	TGCAGCGTTGGGACAATGAATCAGCCCCAGCATTTT
NA	TRBJ2-3	TRBV19	NA	CASSTQGRGSADTQYF	TGTGCCAGTAGTACTCAGGGCAGGGGAAGCGCAGATACGCAGTATTTT
NA	TRBJ1-1	TRBV19	NA	CASSERNTEAFF	TGTGCCAGTAGTGAGCGGAACACTGAAGCTTTCTTT
NA	TRBJ1-3	TRBV14	TRBD1	CASAPRQGGNTIYF	TGTGCCAGCGCCCCGAGACAGGGTGGAAACACCATATATTTT